The rows below give T cell receptor beta chains drawn from one sample of a study of cytomegalovirus exposure and HLA in healthy donors. Some clones are missing from TCRdb's copy, which holds only in-frame ones; the method was immunoSEQ multiplex PCR. The sample records approximately 150,000 clones, roughly 80% being singletons. The sequenced material came from PBMCs. Receptors were obtained from a man aged 25 to 40 in good health and CMV-seropositive. Each CDR3 is given with its conserved first and last residue. A D gene is named only where the DNA matches it firmly. The listing skips clone size in some rows; elsewhere it reads once, few, many or a size class.

V: TRBV19
length: 15
J: TRBJ2-2
size: -
D: TRBD2
DNA: TGTGCCAGTAGTATAACGGGGGGGGACACCGGGGAGCTGTTTTTT
CDR3: CASSITGGDTGELFF

V: TRBV4-3
length: 18
J: TRBJ2-2
size: -
D: TRBD2
DNA: TGCGCCAGCAGCCAAGGAGAACTAGCGGGGGAAAACACCGGGGAGCTGTTTTTT
CDR3: CASSQGELAGENTGELFF

V: TRBV5-5
length: 19
J: TRBJ1-6
size: -
D: -
DNA: TGTGCCAGCAGCCTATTCCTCGGACAGTCCTCCCACTATAATTCACCCCTCCACTTT
CDR3: CASSLFLGQSSHYNSPLHF

V: TRBV7-2
length: 18
J: TRBJ1-5
size: -
D: TRBD1
DNA: TGTGCCAGCAGCTTAGGAGTGGGGACAGGGGGCAACAATCAGCCCCAGCATTTT
CDR3: CASSLGVGTGGNNQPQHF

V: TRBV19
length: 13
J: TRBJ1-5
size: -
D: -
DNA: TGTGCCAGTAGTCCCCCTCCGAATCAGCCCCAGCATTTT
CDR3: CASSPPPNQPQHF

V: TRBV9
length: 16
J: TRBJ2-7
size: -
D: TRBD1
DNA: TGTGCCAGCAGCGTAGGGGCCTCGACAGGGGACTACGAGCAGTACTTC
CDR3: CASSVGASTGDYEQYF

V: TRBV6-5
length: 14
J: TRBJ1-2
size: -
D: -
DNA: TGTGCCAGCAGCCTTCGGGGGGCTGGCTATGGCTACACCTTC
CDR3: CASSLRGAGYGYTF

V: TRBV11-3
length: 13
J: TRBJ2-1
size: few
D: TRBD2
DNA: TGTGCCAGCAGCTTAACTAGCGGAAATGAGCAGTTCTTC
CDR3: CASSLTSGNEQFF

V: TRBV27
length: 15
J: TRBJ2-3
size: -
D: -
DNA: TGTGCCAGCAGTTTAGTTGGCAGGGACACAGATACGCAGTATTTT
CDR3: CASSLVGRDTDTQYF

V: TRBV6-6
length: 15
J: TRBJ2-5
size: -
D: TRBD1
DNA: TGTGCCAGCAGTTACCCCCGGGACAGGGGGGAGACCCAGTACTTC
CDR3: CASSYPRDRGETQYF

V: TRBV6-5
length: 14
J: TRBJ2-7
size: once
D: TRBD1
DNA: TGTGCCAGCAGACGCCAGACAGGGGTGTACGAGCAGTACTTC
CDR3: CASRRQTGVYEQYF

V: TRBV5-4
length: 15
J: TRBJ2-7
size: -
D: TRBD2
DNA: TGTGCCAGCAGCTTGGCGGGGGGGCCTACCTACGAGCAGTACTTC
CDR3: CASSLAGGPTYEQYF

V: TRBV11-2
length: 17
J: TRBJ2-6
size: -
D: TRBD2
DNA: TGTGCCAGCAGCTCGGCGGGAGGAAACTCTGGGGCCAACGTCCTGACTTTC
CDR3: CASSSAGGNSGANVLTF

V: TRBV5-1
length: 13
J: TRBJ1-1
size: -
D: -
DNA: TGCGCCAGCAGCTTGGGGGAGAGCACTGAAGCTTTCTTT
CDR3: CASSLGESTEAFF

V: TRBV6-5
length: 14
J: TRBJ2-5
size: -
D: TRBD1
DNA: TGTGCCAGCACCGGGGACAGCAGCCAAGAGACCCAGTACTTC
CDR3: CASTGDSSQETQYF

V: TRBV27
length: 14
J: TRBJ2-1
size: -
D: TRBD2
DNA: TGTGCCAGCCTAGCGGGCCGCTCCTACAATGAGCAGTTCTTC
CDR3: CASLAGRSYNEQFF

V: TRBV6-4
length: 15
J: TRBJ2-1
size: -
D: TRBD2
DNA: TGTGCCAGCAGTGGGACTAGCGGGGGGGCCAATGAGCAGTTCTTC
CDR3: CASSGTSGGANEQFF

V: TRBV4-2
length: 16
J: TRBJ2-1
size: few
D: TRBD2
DNA: TGTGCCAGCAGCCCCATCACCGGGGGGTCTTACAATGAGCAGTTCTTC
CDR3: CASSPITGGSYNEQFF

V: TRBV2
length: 14
J: TRBJ2-5
size: -
D: TRBD2
DNA: TGTGCCAGCTCAACTAGCGGGGGACGGGAGACCCAGTACTTC
CDR3: CASSTSGGRETQYF

V: TRBV4-3
length: 19
J: TRBJ2-1
size: -
D: -
DNA: TGCGCCAGCAGCCAAGATTCGGGTGTCAGCGGACCATCTTACAATGAGCAGTTCTTC
CDR3: CASSQDSGVSGPSYNEQFF

V: TRBV5-1
length: 15
J: TRBJ2-7
size: -
D: TRBD2
DNA: TGCGCCAGCAGGTCCGGGACTATGGGGACGGAGGAGCAGTACTTC
CDR3: CASRSGTMGTEEQYF

V: TRBV6-4
length: 14
J: TRBJ2-7
size: -
D: -
DNA: TGTGCCAGCAGTGAGCCGGGAGTTTGCTACGAGCAGTACTTC
CDR3: CASSEPGVCYEQYF

V: TRBV6-1
length: 15
J: TRBJ1-2
size: -
D: TRBD1
DNA: TGTGCCAGCATTCAAAAGGGGACAGCGAACTATGGCTACACCTTC
CDR3: CASIQKGTANYGYTF

V: TRBV5-1
length: 15
J: TRBJ2-7
size: -
D: TRBD1
DNA: TGCGCCAGCAGCTTAGAGACAGGGGTCTACTACGAGCAGTACTTC
CDR3: CASSLETGVYYEQYF

V: TRBV30
length: 14
J: TRBJ2-2
size: -
D: TRBD2
DNA: TGTGCCTGGACATTAGCGGGAGCCGCCGGGGAGCTGTTTTTT
CDR3: CAWTLAGAAGELFF

V: TRBV30
length: 14
J: TRBJ2-7
size: -
D: TRBD2
DNA: TGTGCCAGGGCGGGGAGGGGCCGTACCTACGAGCAGTACTTC
CDR3: CARAGRGRTYEQYF

V: TRBV18
length: 13
J: TRBJ1-5
size: -
D: -
DNA: TGTGCCAGCTCCGTGGACAACAATCAGCCCCAGCATTTT
CDR3: CASSVDNNQPQHF

V: TRBV19
length: 14
J: TRBJ2-5
size: -
D: -
DNA: TGTGCCAGTAGATCTGGAGGGGCGGTTGAGACCCAGTACTTC
CDR3: CASRSGGAVETQYF

V: TRBV10-3
length: 15
J: TRBJ2-7
size: -
D: TRBD2
DNA: TGTGCCATCAGTGACGGGACTAGCGGGACCTACGAGCAGTACTTC
CDR3: CAISDGTSGTYEQYF

V: TRBV19
length: 15
J: TRBJ2-3
size: -
D: TRBD1
DNA: TGTGCCAGTGGCACACAGGGGTCTAGCACAGATACGCAGTATTTT
CDR3: CASGTQGSSTDTQYF

V: TRBV27
length: 20
J: TRBJ2-2
size: -
D: -
DNA: TGTGCCAGCAGTTCCCGGCTAGAATATTTGGGACAAGGGAACACCGGGGAGCTGTTTTTT
CDR3: CASSSRLEYLGQGNTGELFF